Following are 21 T cell receptor beta chains from one sample sequenced in a study of regulatory T cells in long-lasting Graves disease. The time point was: newly diagnosed GD, antithyroid drugs for less than 3 months. Researchers made the TCR library from RNA that was extracted from PBMCs. For TCR beta, libraries came from iRepertoire HTBI primers and Arm-PCR of CDR3 regions. MiXCR, applied by TCRdb to the multiplex PCR reads, yields one record per CDR3 protein. The sample holds around 400,000 distinct CDR3 sequences, approximately 15% seen once. These same records also appear under a second study, on T cells in Graves' hyperthyroidism and ophthalmopathy.

Specimen: peripheral blood mononuclear cells (PBMCs), collected at new diagnosis, from a patient treated with antithyroid drugs. These receptor sequences come from a woman in her 40s with Graves disease.

Worth noting for this clonotype: A far bigger clonotype differs at one base, so this is likely a read error. J is TRBJ2-7 and V is TRBV11-3, with a possible D match to TRBD1 (6 bases). The CDR3 covers 16 residues. Per the germline V gene, CDR1 is SGHNT and CDR2 is YENEEA. Trimming cost V 0 bases and J 0 bases, with 12 bases left between them. CDR3 DNA: TGTGCCAGCAGCTTAGACAGGGACAAGAGCTCCTACGAGCAGTACTTC. This encodes CASSLDRDKSSYEQYF.

This clonotype appeared many times. The chain recombines TRBV18 with TRBJ2-7; D not resolved. Germline CDR1 KGHSH, CDR2 LQKENI. V lost 2 bases and J 6 bases, leaving 11 bases between the germline ends. This CDR3 contains 13 residues. Written as DNA, the CDR3 is TGTGCCAGCTCACCAGTGGGGAATGCCGAGCAGTACTTC. Translation: CASSPVGNAEQYF.

The genes are TRBV9 and TRBJ2-1; 7 positions match TRBD1. Germline V gives CDR1 SGDLS, CDR2 YYNGEE. The CDR3 consists of 15 residues. V dropped 7 bases and J dropped 0; count of bases not matched to a gene: 7. CDR3 in amino acids: CASGPRDSSYNEQFF. The CDR3 DNA reads as TGTGCCAGCGGCCCCCGGGACAGCTCCTACAATGAGCAGTTCTTC. Combining the CDR3 with reference TRBV9 and TRBJ2-1 gives the whole variable domain DSGVTQTPKHLITATGQRVTLRCSPRSGDLSVYWYQQSLDQGLQFLIQYYNGEERAKGNILERFSAQQFPDLHSELNLSSLELGDSALYFCASGPRDSSYNEQFFGPGTRLTVL.

This clonotype was recorded many times. The chain employs TRBV28 and TRBJ1-1; tentative D call: TRBD1 (6 bases). The CDR3 totals 19 residues. Trimming cost V 3 bases and J 0 bases, with 23 bases left between them. Germline V gene sequence: CDR1 MDHEN, CDR2 SYDVKM. The CDR3 loop is CASSFLGRDIALMNTEAFF. The CDR3 coding sequence is TGTGCCAGCAGTTTTTTAGGTAGGGACATCGCTTTAATGAACACTGAAGCTTTCTTT.

The CDR3 bases are TGCAGTGCTATCCCGGTTACAGGGGACTTCACTGAAGCTTTCTTT. The encoded protein is CSAIPVTGDFTEAFF. V and J are TRBV20-1 and TRBJ1-1; 7 nucleotides match TRBD1. With V trimmed by 4 bases and J by 4 bases, 12 bases remained unmatched. This CDR3 is built from 15 residues. Germline values: CDR1 DFQATT, CDR2 SNEGSKA (reference sequence).

This clonotype appeared a few times. This CDR3 is CASSIGEDRGRDIQYF. CDR3 in DNA: TGTGCCAGCAGCATCGGCGAAGACAGGGGAAGGGACATTCAGTACTTC. J is TRBJ2-4 and V is TRBV9; TRBD1 matches 8 bases. The germline CDR1 and CDR2 sequences are SGDLS and YYNGEE. V shed 4 bases and J 8 bases; nucleotides not matched to a gene: 14. The CDR3 consists of 16 residues.

In its sample, this clonotype was seen a few times. The CDR3, as DNA: TGTGCCAGCAGTCCCCACCGGGACACATTAAGATACAATGAGCAGTTCTTC. This sequence encodes CASSPHRDTLRYNEQFF. This sequence joins TRBV27 and TRBJ2-1, with D possibly being TRBD1 (6 bases). Germline V gene data show CDR1 as MNHEY and CDR2 as SMNVEV (reference sequence). Trimming removed 5 bases at V and 4 bases at J, with 21 bases between. The CDR3 is 17 amino acids.

This chain connects TRBV19 to TRBJ2-1; TRBD2 aligns across 12 bases. The CDR3 sequence is 16 residues long. V lost 5 bases, J lost 4 bases, and 6 bases stayed unmatched. Per the germline V gene, CDR1 is LNHDA and CDR2 is SQIVND (reference sequence). The CDR3 sequence is CASSRLAGGVYNEQFF. The CDR3 bases are TGTGCCAGTAGTCGTCTAGCGGGAGGGGTATACAATGAGCAGTTCTTC.

The chain has TRBV10-3 and TRBJ2-7; 8 nucleotides agree with TRBD1. Germline CDR1 is ENHRY and CDR2 is SYGVKD. With 6 bases clipped from V and 5 bases from J, the junction kept 6 bases outside the gene matches. The CDR3 totals 13 residues. DNA for the CDR3: TGTGCCATCAGCCTACAGGGGGAAGACGAGCAGTACTTC. Protein: CAISLQGEDEQYF.

This clonotype has a handful of counts. The chain recombines TRBV5-1 with TRBJ1-2; possibly TRBD1 for D (6 bases). The CDR3 consists of 15 residues. The V end lost 7 bases, the J end lost 7 bases, and 23 bases lay between the germline ends. Germline V gives CDR1 SGHRS, CDR2 YFSETQ. CDR3 loop: CASSQGPNDLGGYTF. The CDR3, as DNA: TGCGCCAGCTCACAGGGTCCGAACGACCTCGGTGGCTACACCTTC.

This clonotype was seen at least ten times. The J gene is TRBJ1-2, the V gene TRBV7-2, with D possibly TRBD1 on 5 matching bases. V was clipped by 2 bases and J by 12 bases, with 16 bases between them. CDR3 length: 13 residues. Germline values: CDR1 SGHTA, CDR2 FQGNSA. CDR3 in DNA: TGTGCCAGCAGCTTAATGTCACGGGGACCTAACACCTTC. Translation: CASSLMSRGPNTF.

In its sample, this clonotype was seen many times. The chain recombines TRBV12-3 or TRBV12-4 with TRBJ1-3; 10 bases line up with TRBD1. Trimming took 5 bases from V and 4 from J; bases not matched to a gene: 8. The CDR3 runs 16 residues. As DNA, the CDR3 is TGTGCCAGCAGTGAACGACAGGGGGCAGCGGGAAACACCATATATTTT. Translated: CASSERQGAAGNTIYF.

This clonotype was counted between two and nine times. CDR3 coding DNA: TGTGCCAGCAGTCACGGGACTAGCGGGACCGGAGGGTTCTTC. Translation gives CASSHGTSGTGGFF. The chain joins TRBV6-2 or TRBV6-3 to TRBJ2-1; 13 positions agree with TRBD2. This CDR3 spans 14 amino acids. The germline CDR1 and CDR2 sequences are MNHEY and SVGEGT. With V trimmed by 5 bases and J by 15 bases, 10 bases remained unmatched.

There are many counts of this clonotype. V usage is TRBV27 and J usage is TRBJ1-2; D ambiguous. Trimming removed 6 bases from V and 4 bases from J, with 6 bases in between. Germline values: CDR1 MNHEY, CDR2 SMNVEV (reference sequence). This CDR3 contains 11 residues. CDR3 DNA: TGTGCCAGCAGCGGAGGCTATGGCTACACCTTC. This gives the protein CASSGGYGYTF.

As concerns this clonotype: A read error may explain this, as a much larger clone is one base away. The chain uses TRBV7-9 and TRBJ2-1, with 8 bases that match TRBD1. The CDR3 has 15 amino acids. The junction had 13 bases not matched to a gene; V was cut back by 8 bases and J by 7 bases. The germline CDR1 and CDR2 sequences are SEHNR and FQNEAQ (reference sequence). The DNA for the CDR3 is TGTGCCAGCCGCGGCCCGACAGGGGATGTGAATGAGCAGTTCTTC. It is translated as CASRGPTGDVNEQFF. Full variable domain (rest looked up from reference TRBV7-9 and TRBJ2-1): DTGVSQNPRHKITKRGQNVTFRCDPISEHNRLYWYRQTLGQGPEFLTYFQNEAQLEKSRLLSDRFSAERPKGSFSTLEIQRTEQGDSAMYLCASRGPTGDVNEQFFGPGTRLTVL.

V is TRBV11-3 and J is TRBJ2-7; 11 bases fit TRBD2. The CDR3 consists of 15 residues. Germline-derived CDR1 and CDR2 are SGHNT and YENEEA. The V segment lost 5 bases and the J segment 4 bases; nucleotides outside the gene matches: 7. CDR3 in DNA: TGTGCCAGCAGCAAGGTAGCGGGAGGGTTGTACGAGCAGTACTTC. Translating it yields CASSKVAGGLYEQYF.

CDR3 sequence reads: CATLHAGDSMGLAYNEQFF. The CDR3 bases are TGTGCCACCCTTCATGCGGGGGATTCAATGGGACTAGCATACAATGAGCAGTTCTTC. The chain is built from TRBV10-3 and TRBJ2-1; 9 positions match TRBD2. The CDR3 totals 19 residues. Germline V gives CDR1 ENHRY, CDR2 SYGVKD. With 10 bases clipped from V and 4 bases from J, the junction kept 23 bases outside the gene matches.

This clonotype was recorded at least ten times. Relative to the germline gene, one junction end is altered; a read error may explain this. The chain carries TRBV11-2 and TRBJ2-7; D uncertain. The length of the CDR3 is 12 residues. Germline V gene sequence: CDR1 SGHAT, CDR2 FQNNGV. This CDR3 reads CASSEPNGRPNF. The CDR3 DNA sequence: TGTGCCAGCAGCGAACCCAACGGACGGCCCAACTTC.

This clonotype was detected only once. CDR3 residues: CASSPLSLAGVSHNEQFF. The CDR3 nucleotides are TGTGCCAGCTCACCCTTATCTCTAGCGGGAGTTTCCCACAATGAGCAGTTCTTC. V is TRBV18 and J is TRBJ2-1, with 10 bases aligning to TRBD2. Germline values: CDR1 KGHSH, CDR2 LQKENI. V dropped 3 bases and J dropped 5; count of bases not matched to a gene: 13. The CDR3 spans 18 residues.

V and J are TRBV19 and TRBJ2-2, with no clear D. Trimming took off 7 bases at V and 0 bases at J, with 9 bases between the two ends. CDR1 and CDR2 (germline): LNHDA, SQIVND (reference sequence). This CDR3 region has 14 residues. The chain's CDR3 is CASTQSANTGELFF. CDR3 DNA: TGTGCCAGTACGCAGAGCGCGAACACCGGGGAGCTGTTTTTT.

This chain connects TRBV19 to TRBJ2-2; 15 bases line up with TRBD2. J was trimmed by 1 base and V by 5 bases; bases with no gene match: 5. The germline gives CDR1 LNHDA, CDR2 SQIVND (reference sequence). The CDR3 runs to 18 residues. The CDR3 spells CASSPRTSGRENTGELFF. In DNA form, the CDR3 reads TGTGCCAGTAGTCCGAGGACTAGCGGGAGGGAGAACACCGGGGAGCTGTTTTTT. The full variable domain, rest sourced from reference TRBV19 and TRBJ2-2, is DGGITQSPKYLFRKEGQNVTLSCEQNLNHDAMYWYRQDPGQGLRLIYYSQIVNDFQKGDIAEGYSVSREKKESFPLTVTSAQKNPTAFYLCASSPRTSGRENTGELFFGEGSRLTVL.